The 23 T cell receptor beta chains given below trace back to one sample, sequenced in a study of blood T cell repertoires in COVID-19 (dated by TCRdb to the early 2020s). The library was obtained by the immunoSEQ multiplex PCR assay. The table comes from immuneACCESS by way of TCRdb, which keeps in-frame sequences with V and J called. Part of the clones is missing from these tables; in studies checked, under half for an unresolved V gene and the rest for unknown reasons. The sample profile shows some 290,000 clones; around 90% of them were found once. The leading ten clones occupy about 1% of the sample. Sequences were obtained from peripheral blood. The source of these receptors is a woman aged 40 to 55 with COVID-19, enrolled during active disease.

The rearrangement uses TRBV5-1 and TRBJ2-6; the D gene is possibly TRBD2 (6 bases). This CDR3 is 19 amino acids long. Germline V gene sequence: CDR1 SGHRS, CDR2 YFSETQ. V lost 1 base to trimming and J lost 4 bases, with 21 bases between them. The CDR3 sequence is CASSLSEGQFQAGANVLTF. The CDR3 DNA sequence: TGCGCCAGCAGCTTGTCGGAGGGTCAGTTTCAGGCCGGGGCCAACGTCCTGACTTTC.

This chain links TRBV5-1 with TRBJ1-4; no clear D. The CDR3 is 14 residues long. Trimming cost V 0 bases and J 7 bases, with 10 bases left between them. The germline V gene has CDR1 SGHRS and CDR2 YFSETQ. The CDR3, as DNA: TGCGCCAGCAGCTTGGCAGCGGGCAGTGAAAAACTGTTTTTT. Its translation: CASSLAAGSEKLFF.

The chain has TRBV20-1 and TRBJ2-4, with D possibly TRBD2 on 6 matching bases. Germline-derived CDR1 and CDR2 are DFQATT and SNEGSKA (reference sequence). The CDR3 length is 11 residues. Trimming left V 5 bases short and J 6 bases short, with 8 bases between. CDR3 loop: CSARGSNIQYF. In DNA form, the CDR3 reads TGCAGTGCTCGGGGGTCAAACATTCAGTACTTC.

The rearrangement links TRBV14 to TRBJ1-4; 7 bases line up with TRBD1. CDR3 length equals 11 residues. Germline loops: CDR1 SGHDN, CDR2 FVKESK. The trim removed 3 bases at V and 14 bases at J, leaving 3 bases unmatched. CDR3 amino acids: CASSQGQNLFF. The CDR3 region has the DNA TGTGCCAGCAGCCAGGGACAGAACCTGTTTTTT. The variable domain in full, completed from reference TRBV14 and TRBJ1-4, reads EAGVTQFPSHSVIEKGQTVTLRCDPISGHDNLYWYRRVMGKEIKFLLHFVKESKQDESGMPNNRFLAERTGGTYSTLKVQPAELEDSGVYFCASSQGQNLFFGSGTQLSVL.

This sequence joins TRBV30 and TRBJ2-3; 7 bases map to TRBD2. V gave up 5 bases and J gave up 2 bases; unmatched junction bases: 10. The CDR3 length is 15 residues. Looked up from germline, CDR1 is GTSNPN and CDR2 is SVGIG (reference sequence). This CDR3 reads CAWSRSGVATDTQYF. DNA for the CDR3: TGTGCCTGGTCCCGCAGCGGGGTCGCCACAGATACGCAGTATTTT.

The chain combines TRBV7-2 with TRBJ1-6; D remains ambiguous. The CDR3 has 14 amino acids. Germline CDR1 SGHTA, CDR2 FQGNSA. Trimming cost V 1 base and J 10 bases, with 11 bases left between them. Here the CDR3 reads CASSLDGALSPLHF. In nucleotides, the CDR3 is TGTGCCAGCAGCTTAGACGGAGCGTTGTCACCCCTCCACTTT. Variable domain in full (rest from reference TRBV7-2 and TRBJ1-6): GAGVSQSPSNKVTEKGKDVELRCDPISGHTALYWYRQSLGQGLEFLIYFQGNSAPDKSGLPSDRFSAERTGGSVSTLTIQRTQQEDSAVYLCASSLDGALSPLHFGNGTRLTVT.

The CDR3 DNA follows: TGTGCCAGCAGCCGGGACAGGGACCACGAGCAGTACTTC. Translation: CASSRDRDHEQYF. This chain connects TRBV11-3 to TRBJ2-7, with TRBD1 identical over 9 bases. The CDR3 totals 13 residues. CDR1 SGHNT and CDR2 YENEEA come from the germline V gene. J was trimmed by 5 bases and V by 5 bases; bases with no gene match: 4.

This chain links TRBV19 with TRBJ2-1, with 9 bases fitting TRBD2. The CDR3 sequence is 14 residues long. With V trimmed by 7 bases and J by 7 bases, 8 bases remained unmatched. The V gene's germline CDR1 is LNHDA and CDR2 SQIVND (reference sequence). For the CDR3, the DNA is TGTGCCAGTATCGAAGCGGGAGGTAAAAATGAGCAGTTCTTC. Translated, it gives CASIEAGGKNEQFF.

CDR3 bases: TGTGCCAGCAGCTGGAGGGCTAACTATGGCTACACCTTC. It codes for CASSWRANYGYTF. The chain has TRBV5-4 and TRBJ1-2; no definite D call. Germline CDR1 SGHNT, CDR2 YYREEE (reference sequence). The CDR3 has 13 amino acids. The V end lost 3 bases, the J end lost 0 bases, and 6 bases lay between the germline ends.

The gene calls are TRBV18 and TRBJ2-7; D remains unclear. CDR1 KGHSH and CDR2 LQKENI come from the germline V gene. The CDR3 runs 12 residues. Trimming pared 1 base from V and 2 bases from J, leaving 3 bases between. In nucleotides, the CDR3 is TGTGCCAGCTCACCACTAACCTACGAGCAGTACTTC. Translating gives CASSPLTYEQYF.

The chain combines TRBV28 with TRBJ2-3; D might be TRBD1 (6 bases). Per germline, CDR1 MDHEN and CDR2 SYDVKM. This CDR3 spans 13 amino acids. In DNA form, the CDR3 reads TGTCGAACAGGGACGGCGAGCACAGATACGCAGTATTTT. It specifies CRTGTASTDTQYF.

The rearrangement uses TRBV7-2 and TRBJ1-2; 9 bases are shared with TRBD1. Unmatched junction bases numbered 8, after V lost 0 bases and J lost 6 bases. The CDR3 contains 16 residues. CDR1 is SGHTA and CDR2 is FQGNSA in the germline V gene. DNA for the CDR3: TGTGCCAGCAGCTTAGCGATGGGACAGGGTGGAGATGGCTACACCTTC. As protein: CASSLAMGQGGDGYTF.

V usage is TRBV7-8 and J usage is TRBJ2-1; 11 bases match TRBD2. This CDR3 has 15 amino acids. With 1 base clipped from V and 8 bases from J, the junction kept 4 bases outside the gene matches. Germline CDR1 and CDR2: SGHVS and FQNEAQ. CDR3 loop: CASSLVSGGAYEQFF. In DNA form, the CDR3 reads TGTGCCAGCAGCTTAGTTAGCGGGGGGGCCTATGAGCAGTTCTTC.

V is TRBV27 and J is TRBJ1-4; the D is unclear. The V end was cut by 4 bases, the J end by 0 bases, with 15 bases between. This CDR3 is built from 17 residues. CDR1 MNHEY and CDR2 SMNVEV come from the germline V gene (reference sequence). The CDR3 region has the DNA TGTGCCAGCAGTTCCATCCCGGGTAGTCCAACTAATGAAAAACTGTTTTTT. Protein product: CASSSIPGSPTNEKLFF.

CDR3 region: CASSPGRIYGYTF. The CDR3 nucleotides read TGTGCCAGCAGCCCAGGGCGTATCTATGGCTACACCTTC. The chain links TRBV7-2 to TRBJ1-2; tentatively, D is TRBD1 (5 bases). This CDR3 is built from 13 residues. Per germline, CDR1 SGHTA and CDR2 FQGNSA. V was pared by 5 bases and J by 4 bases, with 11 bases between. Full variable domain (outside the CDR3, taken from reference TRBV7-2 and TRBJ1-2): GAGVSQSPSNKVTEKGKDVELRCDPISGHTALYWYRQSLGQGLEFLIYFQGNSAPDKSGLPSDRFSAERTGGSVSTLTIQRTQQEDSAVYLCASSPGRIYGYTFGSGTRLTVV.

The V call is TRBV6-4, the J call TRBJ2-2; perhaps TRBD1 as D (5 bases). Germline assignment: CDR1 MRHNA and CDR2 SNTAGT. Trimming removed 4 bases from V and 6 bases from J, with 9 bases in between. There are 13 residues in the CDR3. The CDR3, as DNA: TGTGCCAGCAGTGCAGGGCCGGCCGGGGAGCTGTTTTTT. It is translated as CASSAGPAGELFF.

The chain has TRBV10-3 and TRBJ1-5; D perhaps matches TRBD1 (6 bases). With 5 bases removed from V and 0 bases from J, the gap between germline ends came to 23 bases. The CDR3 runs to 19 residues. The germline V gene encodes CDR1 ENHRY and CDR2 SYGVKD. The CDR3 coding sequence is TGTGCCATCAGTCTTAGACCCGGGACAACAACTTATAGCAATCAGCCCCAGCATTTT. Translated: CAISLRPGTTTYSNQPQHF.

Here the CDR3 reads CASSYGGTGVNTEAFF. For the CDR3, the DNA is TGTGCCAGCAGTTACGGCGGGACAGGTGTGAACACTGAAGCTTTCTTT. This chain connects TRBV6-2 or TRBV6-3 to TRBJ1-1; 8 bases align to TRBD1. V gave up 2 bases and J gave up 0 bases; unmatched junction bases: 5. Germline CDR1 reads MNHEY; CDR2 reads SVGEGT. This CDR3 is 16 amino acids long.

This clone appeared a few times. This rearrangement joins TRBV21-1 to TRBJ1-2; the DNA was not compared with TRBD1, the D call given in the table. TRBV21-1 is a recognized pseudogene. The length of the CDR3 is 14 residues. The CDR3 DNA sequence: TGTGCCAGCTTGTTCCCGAGACAGACTTATGGCTACACCTTC. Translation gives CASLFPRQTYGYTF.

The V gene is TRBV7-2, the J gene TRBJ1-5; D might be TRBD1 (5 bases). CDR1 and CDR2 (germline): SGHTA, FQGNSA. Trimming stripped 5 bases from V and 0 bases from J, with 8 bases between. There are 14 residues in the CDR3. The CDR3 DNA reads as TGTGCCAGCAGCCGCCAGGGTAGCAATCAGCCCCAGCATTTT. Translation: CASSRQGSNQPQHF.

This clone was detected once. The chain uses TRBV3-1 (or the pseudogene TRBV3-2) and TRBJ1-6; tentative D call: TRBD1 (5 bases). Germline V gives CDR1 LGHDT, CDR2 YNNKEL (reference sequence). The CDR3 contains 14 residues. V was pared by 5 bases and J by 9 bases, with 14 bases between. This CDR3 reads CASSTSGGSSPLHF. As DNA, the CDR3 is TGTGCCAGCAGCACCTCGGGGGGGAGTTCACCCCTCCACTTT.

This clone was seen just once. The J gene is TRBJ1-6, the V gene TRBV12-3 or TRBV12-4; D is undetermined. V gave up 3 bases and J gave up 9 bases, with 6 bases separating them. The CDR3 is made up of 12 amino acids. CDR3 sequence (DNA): TGTGCCAGCAGTTTGTCCGTTTCACCCCTCCACTTT. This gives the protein CASSLSVSPLHF.

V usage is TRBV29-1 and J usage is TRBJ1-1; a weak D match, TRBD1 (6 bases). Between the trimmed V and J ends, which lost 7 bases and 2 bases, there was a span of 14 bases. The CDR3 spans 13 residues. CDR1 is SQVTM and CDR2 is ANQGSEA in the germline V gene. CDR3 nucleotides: TGCAGCGCCAAGGGACACCTTAACACTGAAGCTTTCTTT. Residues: CSAKGHLNTEAFF.